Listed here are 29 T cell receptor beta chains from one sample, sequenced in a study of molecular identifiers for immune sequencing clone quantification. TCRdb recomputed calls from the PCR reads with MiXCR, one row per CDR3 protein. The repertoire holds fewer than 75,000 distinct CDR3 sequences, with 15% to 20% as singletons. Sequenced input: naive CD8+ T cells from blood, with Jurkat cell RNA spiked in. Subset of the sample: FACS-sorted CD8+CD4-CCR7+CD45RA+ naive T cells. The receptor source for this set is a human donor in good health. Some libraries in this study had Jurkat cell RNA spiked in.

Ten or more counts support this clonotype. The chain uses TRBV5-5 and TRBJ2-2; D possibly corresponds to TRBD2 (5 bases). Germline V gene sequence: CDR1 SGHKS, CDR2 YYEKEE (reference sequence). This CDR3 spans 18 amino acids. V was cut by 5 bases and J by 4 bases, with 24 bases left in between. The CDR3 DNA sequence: TGTGCCAGCAGTAGAGGGATTCCTAGAGGGATATCCACCGGGGAGCTGTTTTTT. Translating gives CASSRGIPRGISTGELFF.

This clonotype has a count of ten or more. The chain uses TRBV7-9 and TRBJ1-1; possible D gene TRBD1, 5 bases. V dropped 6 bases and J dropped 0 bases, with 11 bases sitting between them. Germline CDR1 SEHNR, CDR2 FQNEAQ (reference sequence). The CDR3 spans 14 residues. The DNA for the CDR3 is TGTGCCAGCAGAGATGGGGGGATGAACACTGAAGCTTTCTTT. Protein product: CASRDGGMNTEAFF.

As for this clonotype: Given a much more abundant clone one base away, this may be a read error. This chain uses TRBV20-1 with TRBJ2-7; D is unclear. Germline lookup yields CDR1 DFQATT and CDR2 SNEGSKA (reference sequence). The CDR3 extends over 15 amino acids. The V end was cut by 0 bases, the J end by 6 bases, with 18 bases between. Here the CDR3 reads CSARDSVSATCEQYF. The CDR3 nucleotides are TGCAGTGCTAGAGATTCTGTCTCGGCCACCTGCGAGCAGTACTTC.

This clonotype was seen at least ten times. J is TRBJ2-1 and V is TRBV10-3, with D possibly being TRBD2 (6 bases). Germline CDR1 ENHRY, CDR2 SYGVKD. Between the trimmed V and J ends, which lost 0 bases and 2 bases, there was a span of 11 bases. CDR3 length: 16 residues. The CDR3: CAISESGGITYNEQFF. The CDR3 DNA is TGTGCCATCAGTGAGTCGGGCGGGATCACCTACAATGAGCAGTTCTTC.

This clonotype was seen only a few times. CDR3 region: CASSPLDDEQFF. The DNA of the CDR3 is TGTGCCAGCAGCCCTCTCGACGATGAGCAGTTCTTC. The chain couples TRBV7-9 to TRBJ2-1; D remains ambiguous. Germline CDR1 SEHNR, CDR2 FQNEAQ (reference sequence). This CDR3 is 12 amino acids long. V lost 5 bases and J 8 bases, leaving 10 bases between the germline ends.

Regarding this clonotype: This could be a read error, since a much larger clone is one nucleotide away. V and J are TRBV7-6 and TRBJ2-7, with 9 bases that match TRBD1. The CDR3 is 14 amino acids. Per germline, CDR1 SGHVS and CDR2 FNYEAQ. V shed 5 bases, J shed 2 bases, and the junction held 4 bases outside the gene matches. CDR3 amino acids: CASSGGQGAYEQYF. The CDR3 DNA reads TGTGCCAGCAGCGGGGGACAGGGCGCCTACGAGCAGTACTTC.

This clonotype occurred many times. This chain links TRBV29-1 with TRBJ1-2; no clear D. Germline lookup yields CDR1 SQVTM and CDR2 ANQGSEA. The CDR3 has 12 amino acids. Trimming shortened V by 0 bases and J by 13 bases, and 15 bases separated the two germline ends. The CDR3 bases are TGCAGCGTTGAAGATCAACTTGGGGTACTCACCTTC. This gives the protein CSVEDQLGVLTF.

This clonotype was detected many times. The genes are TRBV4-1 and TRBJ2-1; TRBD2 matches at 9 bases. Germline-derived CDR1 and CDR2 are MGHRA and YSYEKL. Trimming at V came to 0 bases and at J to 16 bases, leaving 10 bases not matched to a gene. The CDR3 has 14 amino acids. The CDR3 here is CASSQDLGAGGEFF. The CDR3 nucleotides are TGCGCCAGCAGCCAAGATCTAGGGGCGGGAGGGGAATTCTTC.

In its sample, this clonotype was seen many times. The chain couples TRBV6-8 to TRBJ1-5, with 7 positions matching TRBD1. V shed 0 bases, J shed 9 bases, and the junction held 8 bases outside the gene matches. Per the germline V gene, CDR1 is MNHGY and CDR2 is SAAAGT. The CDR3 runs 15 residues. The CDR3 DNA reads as TGTGCCAGCAGTTACTCGAGAGGGACAGCTCGGCCCCAGCATTTT. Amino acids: CASSYSRGTARPQHF.

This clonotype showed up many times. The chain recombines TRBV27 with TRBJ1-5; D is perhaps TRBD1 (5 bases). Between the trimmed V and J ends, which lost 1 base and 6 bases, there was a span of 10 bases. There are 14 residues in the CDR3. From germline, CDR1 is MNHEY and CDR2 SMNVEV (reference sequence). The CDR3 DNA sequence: TGTGCCAGCAGTTTATTTCGGGGGTTTCAGCCCCAGCATTTT. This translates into CASSLFRGFQPQHF.

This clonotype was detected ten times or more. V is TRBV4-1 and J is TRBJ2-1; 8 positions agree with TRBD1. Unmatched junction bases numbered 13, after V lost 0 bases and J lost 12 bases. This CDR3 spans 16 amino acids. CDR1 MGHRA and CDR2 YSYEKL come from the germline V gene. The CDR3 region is CASSQEGQGFGTAQFF. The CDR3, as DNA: TGCGCCAGCAGCCAAGAAGGACAGGGCTTTGGGACCGCGCAGTTCTTC.

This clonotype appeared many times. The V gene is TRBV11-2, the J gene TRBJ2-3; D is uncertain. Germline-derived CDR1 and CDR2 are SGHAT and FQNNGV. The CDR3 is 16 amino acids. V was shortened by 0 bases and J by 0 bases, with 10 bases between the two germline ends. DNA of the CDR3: TGTGCCAGCAGCTTAGAGACGGTCATTAGCACAGATACGCAGTATTTT. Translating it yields CASSLETVISTDTQYF.

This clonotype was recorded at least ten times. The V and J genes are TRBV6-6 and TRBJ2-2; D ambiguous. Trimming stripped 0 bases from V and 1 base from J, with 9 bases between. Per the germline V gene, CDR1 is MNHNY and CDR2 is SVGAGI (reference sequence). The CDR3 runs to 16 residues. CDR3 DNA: TGTGCCAGCAGTTACTCGATGTTAAAGAACACCGGGGAGCTGTTTTTT. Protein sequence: CASSYSMLKNTGELFF.

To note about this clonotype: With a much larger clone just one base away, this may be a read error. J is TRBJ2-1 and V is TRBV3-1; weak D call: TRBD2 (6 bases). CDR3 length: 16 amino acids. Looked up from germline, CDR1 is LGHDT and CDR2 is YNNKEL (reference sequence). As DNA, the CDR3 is TGTGCCAGCAGCCAAGATGGGGAGGTCTCCTACAATGTGCAGTTCTTC. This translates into CASSQDGEVSYNVQFF.

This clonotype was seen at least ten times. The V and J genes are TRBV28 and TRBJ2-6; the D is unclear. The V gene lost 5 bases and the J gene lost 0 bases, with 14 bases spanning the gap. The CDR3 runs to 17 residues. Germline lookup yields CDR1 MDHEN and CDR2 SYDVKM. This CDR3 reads CASSVQAMYSGANVLTF. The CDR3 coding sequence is TGTGCCAGCAGTGTCCAGGCCATGTACTCTGGGGCCAACGTCCTGACTTTC.

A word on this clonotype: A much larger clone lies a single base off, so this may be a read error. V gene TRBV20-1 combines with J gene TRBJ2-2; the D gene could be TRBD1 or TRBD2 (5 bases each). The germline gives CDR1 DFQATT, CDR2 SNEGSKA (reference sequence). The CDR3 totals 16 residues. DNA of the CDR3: TGCAGTGCTAGGGGGCGAAGTAGCGTGAACATCGGGGAGCTGTTTTTT. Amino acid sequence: CSARGRSSVNIGELFF.

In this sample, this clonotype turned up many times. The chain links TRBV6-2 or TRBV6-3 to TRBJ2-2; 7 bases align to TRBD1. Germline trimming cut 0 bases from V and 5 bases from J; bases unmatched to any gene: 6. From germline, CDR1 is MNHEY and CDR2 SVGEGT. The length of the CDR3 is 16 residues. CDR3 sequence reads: CASSYSGDSITGELFF. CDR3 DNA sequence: TGTGCCAGCAGTTACTCTGGGGACAGTATTACCGGGGAGCTGTTTTTT.

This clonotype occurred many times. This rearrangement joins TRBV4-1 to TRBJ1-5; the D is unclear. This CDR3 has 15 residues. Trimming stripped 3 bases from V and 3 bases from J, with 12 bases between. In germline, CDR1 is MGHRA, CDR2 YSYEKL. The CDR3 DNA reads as TGCGCCAGCAGCCACACCGTGGTCTCCAATCAGCCCCAGCATTTT. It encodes CASSHTVVSNQPQHF.

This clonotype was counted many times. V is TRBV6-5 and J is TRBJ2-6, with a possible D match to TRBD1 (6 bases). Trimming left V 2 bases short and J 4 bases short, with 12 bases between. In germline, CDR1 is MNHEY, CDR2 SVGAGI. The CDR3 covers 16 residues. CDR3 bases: TGTGCCAGCAGTTACAATAGGGGGACAGGGGCCAACGTCCTGACTTTC. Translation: CASSYNRGTGANVLTF.

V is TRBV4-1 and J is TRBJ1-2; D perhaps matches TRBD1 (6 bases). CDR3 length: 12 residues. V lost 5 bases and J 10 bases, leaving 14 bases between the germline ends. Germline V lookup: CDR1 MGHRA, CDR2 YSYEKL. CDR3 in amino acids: CASSKGTSTYTF. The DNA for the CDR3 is TGCGCCAGCAGCAAAGGGACAAGTACCTACACCTTC.

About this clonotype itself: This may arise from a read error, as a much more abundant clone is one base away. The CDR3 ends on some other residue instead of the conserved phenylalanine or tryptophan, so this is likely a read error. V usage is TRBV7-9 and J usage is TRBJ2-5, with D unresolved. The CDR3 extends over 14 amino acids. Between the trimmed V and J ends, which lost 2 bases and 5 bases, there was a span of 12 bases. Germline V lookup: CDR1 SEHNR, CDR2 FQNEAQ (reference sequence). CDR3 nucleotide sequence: TGTGCCAGCAGCTTATTAACCTCGGCGGAGACCCAGTACTCC. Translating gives CASSLLTSAETQYS.

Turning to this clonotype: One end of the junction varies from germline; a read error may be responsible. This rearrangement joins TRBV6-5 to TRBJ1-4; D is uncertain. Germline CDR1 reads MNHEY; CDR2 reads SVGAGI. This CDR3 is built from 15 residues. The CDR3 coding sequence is TGTCCCAGCAGAAGGGTCAGAACAATTAATGAAAAACTGTTTTTT. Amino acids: CPSRRVRTINEKLFF.

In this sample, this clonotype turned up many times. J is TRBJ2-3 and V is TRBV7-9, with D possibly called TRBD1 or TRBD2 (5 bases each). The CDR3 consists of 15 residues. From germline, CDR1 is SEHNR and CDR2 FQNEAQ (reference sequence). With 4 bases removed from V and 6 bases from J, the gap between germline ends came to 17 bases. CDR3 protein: CASSSPGPPSDTQYF. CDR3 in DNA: TGTGCCAGCAGCTCTCCGGGACCCCCGTCGGATACGCAGTATTTT.

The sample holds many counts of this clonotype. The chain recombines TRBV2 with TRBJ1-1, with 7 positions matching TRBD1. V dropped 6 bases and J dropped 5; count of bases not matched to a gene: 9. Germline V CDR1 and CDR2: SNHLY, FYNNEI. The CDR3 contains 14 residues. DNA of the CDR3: TGTGCCAGCAGGGATGGGACAGAGGGAACTGAAGCTTTCTTT. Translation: CASRDGTEGTEAFF.

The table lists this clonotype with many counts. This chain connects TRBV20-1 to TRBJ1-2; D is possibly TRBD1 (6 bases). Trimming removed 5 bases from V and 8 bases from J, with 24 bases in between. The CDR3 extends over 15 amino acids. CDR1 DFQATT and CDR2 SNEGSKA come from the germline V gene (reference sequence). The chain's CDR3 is CSALNRTVRMKGYTF. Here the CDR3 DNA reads TGCAGTGCTCTCAACCGGACAGTTCGCATGAAGGGCTACACCTTC.

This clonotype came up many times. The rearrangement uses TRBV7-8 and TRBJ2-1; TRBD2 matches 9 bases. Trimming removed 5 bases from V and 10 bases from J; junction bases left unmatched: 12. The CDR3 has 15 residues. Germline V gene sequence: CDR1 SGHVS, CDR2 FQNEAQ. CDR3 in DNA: TGTGCCAGCAGCCCCCAGCGGGAGGTTCTGCAGGAGCAGTTCTTC. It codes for CASSPQREVLQEQFF.

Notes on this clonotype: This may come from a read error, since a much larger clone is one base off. CDR3: CSARRRPGASGSWELFF. In nucleotides, the CDR3 is TGCAGTGCTAGAAGGAGACCCGGGGCTAGCGGGAGCTGGGAGCTGTTTTTT. The J gene is TRBJ2-2, the V gene TRBV20-1; TRBD2 agrees at 10 bases. CDR3 length: 17 amino acids. The V and J ends lost 2 bases and 9 bases, in that order; junction bases with no gene match: 15. Germline CDR1 DFQATT, CDR2 SNEGSKA (reference sequence).

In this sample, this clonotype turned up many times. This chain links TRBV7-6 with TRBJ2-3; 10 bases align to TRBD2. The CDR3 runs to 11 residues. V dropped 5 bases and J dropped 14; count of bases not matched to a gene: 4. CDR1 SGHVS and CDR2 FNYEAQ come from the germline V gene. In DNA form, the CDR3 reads TGTGCCAGCAGCCAGACTAGCGGGTGGTATTTT. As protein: CASSQTSGWYF.

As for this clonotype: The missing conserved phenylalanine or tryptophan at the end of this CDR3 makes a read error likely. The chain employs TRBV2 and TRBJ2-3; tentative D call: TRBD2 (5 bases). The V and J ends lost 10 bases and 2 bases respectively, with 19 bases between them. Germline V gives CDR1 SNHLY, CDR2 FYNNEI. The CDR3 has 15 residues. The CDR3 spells CATFLAERTTDTQYC. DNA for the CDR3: TGTGCCACCTTCTTGGCGGAGCGGACCACAGATACGCAGTATTGT.